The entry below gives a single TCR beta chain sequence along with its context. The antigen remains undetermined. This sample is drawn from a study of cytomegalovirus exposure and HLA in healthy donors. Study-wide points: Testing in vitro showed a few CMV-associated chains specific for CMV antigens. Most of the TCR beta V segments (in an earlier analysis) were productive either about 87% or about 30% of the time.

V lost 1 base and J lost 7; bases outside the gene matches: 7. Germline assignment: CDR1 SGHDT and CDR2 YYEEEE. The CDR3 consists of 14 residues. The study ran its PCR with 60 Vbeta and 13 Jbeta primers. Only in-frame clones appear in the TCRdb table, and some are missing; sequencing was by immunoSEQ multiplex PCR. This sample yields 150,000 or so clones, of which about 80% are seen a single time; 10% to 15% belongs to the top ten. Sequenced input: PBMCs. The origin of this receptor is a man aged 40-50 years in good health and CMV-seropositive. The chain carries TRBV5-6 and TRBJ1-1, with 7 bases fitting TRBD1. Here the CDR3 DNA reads TGTGCCAGCAGCTTGAGGGTGACAGGGTTTGAAGCTTTCTTT. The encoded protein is CASSLRVTGFEAFF. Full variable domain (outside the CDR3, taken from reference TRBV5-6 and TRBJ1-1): DAGVTQSPTHLIKTRGQQVTLRCSPKSGHDTVSWYQQALGQGPQFIFQYYEEEERQRGNFPDRFSGHQFPNYSSELNVNALLLGDSALYLCASSLRVTGFEAFFGQGTRLTVV.